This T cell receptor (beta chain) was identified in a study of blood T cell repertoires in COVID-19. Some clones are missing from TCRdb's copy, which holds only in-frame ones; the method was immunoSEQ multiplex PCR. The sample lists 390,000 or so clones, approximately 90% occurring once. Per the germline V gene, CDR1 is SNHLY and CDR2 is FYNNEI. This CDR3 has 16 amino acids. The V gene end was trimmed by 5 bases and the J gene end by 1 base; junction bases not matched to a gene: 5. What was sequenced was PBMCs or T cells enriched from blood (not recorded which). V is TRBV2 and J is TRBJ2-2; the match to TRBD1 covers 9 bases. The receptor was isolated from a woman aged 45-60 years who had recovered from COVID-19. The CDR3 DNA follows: TGTGCCAGCAGTATACAGGGGGCCGTGAACACCGGGGAGCTGTTTTTT. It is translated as CASSIQGAVNTGELFF.